This TCR beta chain was sequenced in a study of blood T cell repertoires in COVID-19. About the study: T cells, B-cell-depleted T cells, or PBMCs provided the cDNA or gDNA that served as material.

Some clones are missing from TCRdb's copy, which holds only in-frame ones; the method was immunoSEQ multiplex PCR. Altogether 250,000 to 350,000 clones are present, around 90% being singletons, with the ten largest covering more than 8.5%. Germline V CDR1 and CDR2: LNHNV, YYDKDF (reference sequence). There are 16 residues in the CDR3. J was trimmed by 8 bases and V by 0 bases; bases with no gene match: 9. Cohort placement rested on clinical history that participants reported themselves. Resolution of symptoms, clearance, or two negative PCRs was present in recovered Cohort 3 donors. The chain uses TRBV15 and TRBJ2-1, with 8 bases that match TRBD2. The clonotype originates from a woman under 30 who had recovered from COVID-19. What was sequenced was PBMCs or T cells enriched from blood (not recorded which). The CDR3 is CATSRDSREGRYEQFF. CDR3 nucleotides: TGTGCCACCAGCAGAGATTCCCGGGAGGGCCGGTATGAGCAGTTCTTC. The variable domain in full, completed from reference TRBV15 and TRBJ2-1, reads DAMVIQNPRYQVTQFGKPVTLSCSQTLNHNVMYWYQQKSSQAPKLLFHYYDKDFNNEADTPDNFQSRRPNTSFCFLDIRSPGLGDTAMYLCATSRDSREGRYEQFFGPGTRLTVL.